This TCR beta chain derives from a study of Tregs in tolerant kidney transplant recipients. Comment on this clone: What it recognizes is unknown.

Mixed chimerism was transient after nonmyeloablative marrow transplants from related graft donors. Unstimulated Tregs (CD4+CD25+CD127-) and CD4+CD25- non-Tregs were sorted from PBMCs. TCRdb's copy holds only in-frame clones and misses some; the assay was immunoSEQ multiplex PCR. The sample table sets out roughly 5,500 clones. Study-level results: Activated donor B cell expansion appeared to reveal the most relevant donor-specific TCRbeta repertoire. This study did not directly address biological reproducibility. The small number of patients limits these findings pending further validation.

This TCR was recovered from a human patient who received a combined kidney and bone marrow transplant. Some T cells may arise from the graft donor. This specimen was CD4+ T cells from blood (PBMCs), taken roughly 15 months after the transplant.

The CDR3 DNA, read in part, is TGCAGTGCGGGACAGGTAAACAGCTATGGC. It codes for CSAGQVNSYG. The CDR3 in its entirety is CSAGQVNSYGYTF. V usage is TRBV20-1 and J usage is TRBJ1-2, with TRBD1 matching 8 bases. The CDR3 goes on 3 residues after the read ends, and that part is filled in from the germline J gene. CDR1 is DFQATT, CDR2 SNEGSKA, per germline (reference sequence). V lost 6 bases and J lost 4; bases outside the gene matches: 7. CDR3 length equals 13 residues.